This entry features one T cell receptor (beta chain) sequence. Sequence at one end of the junction differs from germline and may be a read error. This CDR3 spans 16 amino acids. The germline V gene encodes CDR1 MDHEN and CDR2 SYDVKM. The data stem from a study of T cell changes during pregnancy in multiple sclerosis. Some clones are missing from TCRdb's copy, which holds only in-frame ones; the method was immunoSEQ multiplex PCR. The sample contains approximately 13,000 clones, 85% to 90% of which appear only once. The starting material was CD8+ T cells from peripheral blood mononuclear cells, obtained after pregnancy. This receptor was taken from a female donor in good health, enrolled as a control in a pregnancy study. The rearrangement links TRBV28 to TRBJ1-5; D call uncertain. The CDR3 DNA sequence: TGTGCCAGCAGTTTTTGGGGAGAGTCGAGCAATCGGCCCCAGCATTTT. Its protein is CASSFWGESSNRPQHF.